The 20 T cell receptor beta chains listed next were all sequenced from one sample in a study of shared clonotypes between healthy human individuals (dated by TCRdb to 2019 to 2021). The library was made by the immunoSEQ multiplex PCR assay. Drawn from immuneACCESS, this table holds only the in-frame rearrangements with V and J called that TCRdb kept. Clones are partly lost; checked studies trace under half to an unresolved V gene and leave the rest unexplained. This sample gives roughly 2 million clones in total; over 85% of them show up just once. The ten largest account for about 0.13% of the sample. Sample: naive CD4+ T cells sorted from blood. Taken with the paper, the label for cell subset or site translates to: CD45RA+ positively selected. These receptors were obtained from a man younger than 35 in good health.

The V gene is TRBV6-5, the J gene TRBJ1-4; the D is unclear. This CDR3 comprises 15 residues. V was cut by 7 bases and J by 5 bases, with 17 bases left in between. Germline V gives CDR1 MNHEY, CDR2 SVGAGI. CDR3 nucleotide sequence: TGTGCCAGCACCCCCAGCTGGAGACCCAATGAAAAACTGTTTTTT. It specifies CASTPSWRPNEKLFF.

As DNA, the CDR3 is TGTGCCAGCTTGCAAAACTTCGGCGAGCAGTACTTC. Protein sequence: CASLQNFGEQYF. The chain employs TRBV2 and TRBJ2-7; D gene uncertain. V was pared by 8 bases and J by 6 bases, with 14 bases between. This CDR3 contains 12 residues. From germline, CDR1 is SNHLY and CDR2 FYNNEI.

The CDR3 DNA is TGCGCCAGCAGCCTCGGACAGGGCGAAACTGGCTACACCTTC. It codes for CASSLGQGETGYTF. The V and J genes are TRBV5-1 and TRBJ1-2, with 8 bases lining up with TRBD1. CDR3 size: 14 residues. V gave up 4 bases and J gave up 7 bases; unmatched junction bases: 9. CDR1 is SGHRS and CDR2 is YFSETQ in the germline V gene.

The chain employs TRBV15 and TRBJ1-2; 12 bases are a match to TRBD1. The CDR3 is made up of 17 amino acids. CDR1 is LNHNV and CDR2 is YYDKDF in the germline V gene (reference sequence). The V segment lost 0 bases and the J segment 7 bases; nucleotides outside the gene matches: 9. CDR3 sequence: CATSRDKTGTGGLGYTF. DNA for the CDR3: TGTGCCACCAGCAGAGATAAGACCGGGACAGGGGGCCTTGGCTACACCTTC.

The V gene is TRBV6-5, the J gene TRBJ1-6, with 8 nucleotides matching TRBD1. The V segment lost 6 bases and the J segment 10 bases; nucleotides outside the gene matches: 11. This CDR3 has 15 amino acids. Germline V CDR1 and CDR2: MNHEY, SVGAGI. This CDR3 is CASSPIQGAGSPLHF. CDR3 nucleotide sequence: TGTGCCAGCAGCCCCATTCAGGGGGCAGGCTCACCCCTCCACTTT.

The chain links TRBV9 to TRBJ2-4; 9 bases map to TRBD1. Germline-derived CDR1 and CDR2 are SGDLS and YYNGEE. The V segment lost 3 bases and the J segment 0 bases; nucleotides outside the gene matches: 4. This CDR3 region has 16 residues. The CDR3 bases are TGTGCCAGCAGCGAGGACAGGGGACTAGCCAAAAACATTCAGTACTTC. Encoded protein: CASSEDRGLAKNIQYF.

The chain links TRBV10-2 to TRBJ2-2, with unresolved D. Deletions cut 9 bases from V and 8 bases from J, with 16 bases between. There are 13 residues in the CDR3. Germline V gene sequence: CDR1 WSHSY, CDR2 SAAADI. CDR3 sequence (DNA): TGCGCCAGTGTACAACCCCCTGGAGGGGAGCTGTTTTTT. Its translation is CASVQPPGGELFF.

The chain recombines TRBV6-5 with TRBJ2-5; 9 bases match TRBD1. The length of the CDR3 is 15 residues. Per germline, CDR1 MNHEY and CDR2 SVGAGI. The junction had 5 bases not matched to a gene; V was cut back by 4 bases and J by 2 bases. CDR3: CASSSGQGPQETQYF. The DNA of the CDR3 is TGTGCCAGCAGTTCGGGACAGGGTCCACAAGAGACCCAGTACTTC.

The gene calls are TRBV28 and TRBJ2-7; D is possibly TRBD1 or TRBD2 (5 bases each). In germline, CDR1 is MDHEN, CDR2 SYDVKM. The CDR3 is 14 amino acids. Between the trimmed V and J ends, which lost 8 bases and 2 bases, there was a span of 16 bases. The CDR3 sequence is CASLSSGRTYEQYF. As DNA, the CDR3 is TGTGCCAGCCTCTCCTCGGGACGAACCTACGAGCAGTACTTC.

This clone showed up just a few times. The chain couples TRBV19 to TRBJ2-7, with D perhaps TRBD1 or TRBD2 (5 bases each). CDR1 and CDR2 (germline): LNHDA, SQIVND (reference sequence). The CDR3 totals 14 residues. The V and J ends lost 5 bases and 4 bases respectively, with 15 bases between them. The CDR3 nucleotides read TGTGCCAGTAGTCCCTCAGGGACCGCGTACGAGCAGTACTTC. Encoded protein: CASSPSGTAYEQYF. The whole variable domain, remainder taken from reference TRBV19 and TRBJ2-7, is DGGITQSPKYLFRKEGQNVTLSCEQNLNHDAMYWYRQDPGQGLRLIYYSQIVNDFQKGDIAEGYSVSREKKESFPLTVTSAQKNPTAFYLCASSPSGTAYEQYFGPGTRLTVT.

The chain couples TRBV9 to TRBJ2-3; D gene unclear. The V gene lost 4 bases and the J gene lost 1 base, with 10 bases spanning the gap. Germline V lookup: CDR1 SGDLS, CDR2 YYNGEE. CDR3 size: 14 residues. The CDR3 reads CASSTLFGTDTQYF. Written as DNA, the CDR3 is TGTGCCAGCAGCACCCTCTTCGGCACAGATACGCAGTATTTT.

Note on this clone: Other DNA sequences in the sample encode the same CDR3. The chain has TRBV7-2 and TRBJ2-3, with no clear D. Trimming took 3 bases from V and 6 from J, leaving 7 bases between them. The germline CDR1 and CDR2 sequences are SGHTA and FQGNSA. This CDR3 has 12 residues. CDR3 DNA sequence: TGTGCCAGCAGCTTCATCACGGATACGCAGTATTTT. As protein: CASSFITDTQYF.

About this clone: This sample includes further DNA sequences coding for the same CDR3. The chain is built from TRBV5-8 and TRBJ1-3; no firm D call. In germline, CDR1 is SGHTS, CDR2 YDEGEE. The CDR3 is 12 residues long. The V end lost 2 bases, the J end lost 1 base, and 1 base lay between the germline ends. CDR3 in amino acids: CASSLSGNTIYF. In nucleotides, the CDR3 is TGTGCCAGCAGCTTATCTGGAAACACCATATATTTT.

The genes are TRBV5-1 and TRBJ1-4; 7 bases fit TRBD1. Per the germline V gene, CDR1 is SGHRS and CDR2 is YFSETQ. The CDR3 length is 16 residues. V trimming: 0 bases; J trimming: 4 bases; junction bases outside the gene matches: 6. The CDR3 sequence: CASSLVVGTDNEKLFF. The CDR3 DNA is TGCGCCAGCAGCTTGGTGGTTGGGACAGATAATGAAAAACTGTTTTTT.

The CDR3 here is CASSKQGTPGELFF. CDR3 coding DNA: TGTGCCAGCAGTAAACAGGGAACCCCCGGGGAGCTGTTTTTT. The V and J genes are TRBV2 and TRBJ2-2; the D gene is possibly TRBD1 (6 bases). Germline CDR1 and CDR2: SNHLY and FYNNEI. This CDR3 is built from 14 residues. V was shortened by 5 bases and J by 6 bases, with 13 bases between the two germline ends. Full variable domain (remainder filled in from reference TRBV2 and TRBJ2-2): EPEVTQTPSHQVTQMGQEVILRCVPISNHLYFYWYRQILGQKVEFLVSFYNNEISEKSEIFDDQFSVERPDGSNFTLKIRSTKLEDSAMYFCASSKQGTPGELFFGEGSRLTVL.

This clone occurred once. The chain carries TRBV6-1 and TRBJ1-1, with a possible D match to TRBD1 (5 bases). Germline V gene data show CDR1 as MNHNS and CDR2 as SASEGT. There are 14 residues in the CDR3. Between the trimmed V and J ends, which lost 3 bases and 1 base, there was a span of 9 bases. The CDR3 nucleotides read TGTGCCAGCAGTGATATCGGGGGGAACACTGAAGCTTTCTTT. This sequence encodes CASSDIGGNTEAFF.

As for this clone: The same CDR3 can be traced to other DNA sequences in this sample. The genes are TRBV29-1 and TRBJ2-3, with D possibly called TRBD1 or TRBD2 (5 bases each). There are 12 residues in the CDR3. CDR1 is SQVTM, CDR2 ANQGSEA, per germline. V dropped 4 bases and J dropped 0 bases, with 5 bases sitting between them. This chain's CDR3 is CSVGGSTDTQYF. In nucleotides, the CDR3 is TGCAGCGTTGGGGGGAGCACAGATACGCAGTATTTT.

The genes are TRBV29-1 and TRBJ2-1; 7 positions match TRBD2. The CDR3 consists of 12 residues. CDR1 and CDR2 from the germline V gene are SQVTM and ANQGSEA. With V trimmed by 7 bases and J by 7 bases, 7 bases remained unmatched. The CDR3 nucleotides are TGCAGCGCTTCGGGGGGAATGAATGAGCAGTTCTTC. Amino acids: CSASGGMNEQFF.

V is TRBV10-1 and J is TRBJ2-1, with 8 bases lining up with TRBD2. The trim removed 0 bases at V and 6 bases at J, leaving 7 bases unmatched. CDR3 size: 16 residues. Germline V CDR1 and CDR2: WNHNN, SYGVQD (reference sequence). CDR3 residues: CASSESRGLGVNEQFF. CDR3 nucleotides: TGCGCCAGCAGTGAGTCGCGGGGACTAGGGGTCAATGAGCAGTTCTTC.

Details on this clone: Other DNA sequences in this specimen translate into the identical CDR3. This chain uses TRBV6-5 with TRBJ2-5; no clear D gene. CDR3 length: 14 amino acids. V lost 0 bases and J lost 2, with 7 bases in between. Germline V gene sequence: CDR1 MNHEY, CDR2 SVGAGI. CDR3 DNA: TGTGCCAGCAGTTACTCGACATTACAAGAGACCCAGTACTTC. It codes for CASSYSTLQETQYF.